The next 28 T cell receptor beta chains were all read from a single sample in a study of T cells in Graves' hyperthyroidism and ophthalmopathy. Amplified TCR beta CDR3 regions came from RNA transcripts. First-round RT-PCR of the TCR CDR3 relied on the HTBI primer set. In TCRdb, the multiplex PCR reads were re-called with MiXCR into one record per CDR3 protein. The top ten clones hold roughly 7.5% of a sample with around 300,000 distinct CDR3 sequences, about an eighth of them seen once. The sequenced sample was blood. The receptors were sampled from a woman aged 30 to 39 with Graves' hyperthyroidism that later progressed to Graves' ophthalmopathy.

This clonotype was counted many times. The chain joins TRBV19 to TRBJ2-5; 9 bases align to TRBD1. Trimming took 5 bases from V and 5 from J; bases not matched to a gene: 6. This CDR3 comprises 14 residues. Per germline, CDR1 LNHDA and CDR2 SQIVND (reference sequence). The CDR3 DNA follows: TGTGCCAGTAGTGCCCGGACAGGGGTGGAGACCCAGTACTTC. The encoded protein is CASSARTGVETQYF.

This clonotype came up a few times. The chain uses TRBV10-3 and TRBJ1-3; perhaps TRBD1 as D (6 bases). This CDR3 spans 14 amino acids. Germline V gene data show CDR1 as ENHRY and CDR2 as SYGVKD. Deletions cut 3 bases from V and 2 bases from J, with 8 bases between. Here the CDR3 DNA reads TGTGCCATCAGTGAAGCAGGGGCTGGAAACACCATATATTTT. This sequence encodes CAISEAGAGNTIYF.

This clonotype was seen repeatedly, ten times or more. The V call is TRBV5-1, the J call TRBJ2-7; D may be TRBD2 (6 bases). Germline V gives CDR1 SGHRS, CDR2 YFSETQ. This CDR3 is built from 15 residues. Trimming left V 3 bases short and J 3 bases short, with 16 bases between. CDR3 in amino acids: CASSSGTSLGYEQYF. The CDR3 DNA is TGCGCCAGCAGCTCCGGGACTTCTCTGGGCTACGAGCAGTACTTC.

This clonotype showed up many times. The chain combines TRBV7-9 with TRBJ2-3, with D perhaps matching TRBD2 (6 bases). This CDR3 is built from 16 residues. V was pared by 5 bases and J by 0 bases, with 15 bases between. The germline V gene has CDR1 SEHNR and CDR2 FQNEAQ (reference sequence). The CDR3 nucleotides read TGTGCCAGCAGCCCGCGGCGCGGGGAGAGCACAGATACGCAGTATTTT. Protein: CASSPRRGESTDTQYF.

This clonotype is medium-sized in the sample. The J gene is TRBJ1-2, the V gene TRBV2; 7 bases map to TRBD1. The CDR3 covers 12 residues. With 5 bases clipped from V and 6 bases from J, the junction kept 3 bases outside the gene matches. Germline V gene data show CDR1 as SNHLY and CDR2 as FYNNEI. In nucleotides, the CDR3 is TGTGCCAGCAGTCAACAGGGGAATGGCTACACCTTC. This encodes CASSQQGNGYTF.

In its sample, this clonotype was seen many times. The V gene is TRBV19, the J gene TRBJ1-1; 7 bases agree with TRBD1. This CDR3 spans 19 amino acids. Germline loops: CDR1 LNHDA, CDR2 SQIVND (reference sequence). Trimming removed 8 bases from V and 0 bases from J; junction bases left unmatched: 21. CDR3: CASRPATGGDSTMNTEAFF. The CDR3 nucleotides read TGTGCCAGTCGACCCGCGACTGGGGGGGACAGCACCATGAACACTGAAGCTTTCTTT.

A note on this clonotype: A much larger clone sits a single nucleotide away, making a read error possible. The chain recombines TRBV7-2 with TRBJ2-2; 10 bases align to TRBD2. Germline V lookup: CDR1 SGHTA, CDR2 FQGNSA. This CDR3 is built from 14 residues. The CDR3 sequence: CASSLWTSGGELSF. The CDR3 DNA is TGTGCCAGCAGCTTATGGACTAGCGGCGGGGAGCTGTCTTTT.

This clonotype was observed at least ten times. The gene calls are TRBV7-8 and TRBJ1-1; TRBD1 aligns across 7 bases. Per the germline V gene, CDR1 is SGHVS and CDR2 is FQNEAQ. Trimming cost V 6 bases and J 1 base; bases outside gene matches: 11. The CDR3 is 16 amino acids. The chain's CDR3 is CASRILTGKRNTEAFF. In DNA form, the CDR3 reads TGTGCCAGCAGAATACTGACAGGGAAGAGGAACACTGAAGCTTTCTTT.

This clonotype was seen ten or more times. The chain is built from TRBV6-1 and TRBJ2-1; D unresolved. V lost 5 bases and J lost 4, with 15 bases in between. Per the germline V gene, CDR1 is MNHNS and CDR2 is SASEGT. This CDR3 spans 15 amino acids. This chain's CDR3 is CASSPQETRYNEQFF. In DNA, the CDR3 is TGTGCCAGCAGTCCTCAGGAAACGCGGTACAATGAGCAGTTCTTC.

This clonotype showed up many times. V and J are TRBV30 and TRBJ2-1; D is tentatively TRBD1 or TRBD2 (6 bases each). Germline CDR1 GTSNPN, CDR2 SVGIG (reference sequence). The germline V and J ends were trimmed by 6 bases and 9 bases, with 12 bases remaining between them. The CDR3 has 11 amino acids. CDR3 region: CACWRGVEQFF. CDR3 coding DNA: TGTGCCTGCTGGAGGGGGGTTGAGCAGTTCTTC.

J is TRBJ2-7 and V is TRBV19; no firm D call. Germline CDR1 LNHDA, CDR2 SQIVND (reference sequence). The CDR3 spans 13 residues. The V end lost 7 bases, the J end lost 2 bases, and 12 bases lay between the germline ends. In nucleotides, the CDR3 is TGTGCCAGTATGGGCGAAACGACCTACGAGCAGTACTTC. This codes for CASMGETTYEQYF.

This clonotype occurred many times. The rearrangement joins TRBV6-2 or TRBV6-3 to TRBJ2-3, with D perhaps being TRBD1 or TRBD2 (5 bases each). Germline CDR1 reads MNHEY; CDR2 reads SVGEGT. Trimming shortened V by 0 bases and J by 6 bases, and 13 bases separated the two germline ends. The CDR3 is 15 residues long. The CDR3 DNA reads TGTGCCAGCAGTTACTCCCCTGTGGGGGTCGATACGCAGTATTTT. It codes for CASSYSPVGVDTQYF.

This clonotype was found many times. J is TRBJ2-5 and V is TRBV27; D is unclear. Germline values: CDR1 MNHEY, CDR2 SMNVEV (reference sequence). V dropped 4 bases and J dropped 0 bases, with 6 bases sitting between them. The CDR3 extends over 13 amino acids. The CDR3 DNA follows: TGTGCCAGCAGTTCCCGATACCAAGAGACCCAGTACTTC. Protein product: CASSSRYQETQYF.

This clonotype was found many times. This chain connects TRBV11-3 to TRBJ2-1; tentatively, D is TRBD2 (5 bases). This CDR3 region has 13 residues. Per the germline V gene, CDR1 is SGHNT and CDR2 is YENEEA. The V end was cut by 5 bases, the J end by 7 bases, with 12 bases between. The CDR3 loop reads CASSPASGNEQFF. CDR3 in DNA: TGTGCCAGCAGCCCCGCGAGCGGAAATGAGCAGTTCTTC.

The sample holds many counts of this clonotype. The DNA of the CDR3 is TGTGCCAGCAGCCCACGGGAGGGGATTTATTCACCCCTCCACTTT. Encoded protein: CASSPREGIYSPLHF. The J gene is TRBJ1-6, the V gene TRBV28; a weak D match, TRBD1 (5 bases). The germline CDR1 and CDR2 sequences are MDHEN and SYDVKM. The V and J ends lost 6 bases and 8 bases respectively, with 17 bases between them. The CDR3 is made up of 15 amino acids.

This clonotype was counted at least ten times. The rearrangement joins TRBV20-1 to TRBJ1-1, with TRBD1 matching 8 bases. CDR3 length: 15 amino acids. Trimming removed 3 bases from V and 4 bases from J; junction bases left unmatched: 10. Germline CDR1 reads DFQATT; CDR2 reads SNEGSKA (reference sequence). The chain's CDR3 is CSARLAGGFPTEAFF. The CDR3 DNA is TGCAGTGCTAGGTTGGCAGGGGGCTTTCCCACTGAAGCTTTCTTT.

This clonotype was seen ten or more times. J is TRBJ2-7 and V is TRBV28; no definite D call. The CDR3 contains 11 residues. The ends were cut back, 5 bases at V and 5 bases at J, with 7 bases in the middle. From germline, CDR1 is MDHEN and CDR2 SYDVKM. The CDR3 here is CASSAQDEQYF. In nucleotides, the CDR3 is TGTGCCAGCAGTGCGCAAGACGAGCAGTACTTC. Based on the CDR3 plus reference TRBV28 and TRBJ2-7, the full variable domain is DVKVTQSSRYLVKRTGEKVFLECVQDMDHENMFWYRQDPGLGLRLIYFSYDVKMKEKGDIPEGYSVSREKKERFSLILESASTNQTSMYLCASSAQDEQYFGPGTRLTVT.

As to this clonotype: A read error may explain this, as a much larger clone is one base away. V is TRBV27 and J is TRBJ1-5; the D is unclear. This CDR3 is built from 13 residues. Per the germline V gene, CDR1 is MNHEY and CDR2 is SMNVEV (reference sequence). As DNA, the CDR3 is TGTGCCAGCAGTTTATTCGTGGGTCAGCCCCAGCGTTTT. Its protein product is CASSLFVGQPQRF.

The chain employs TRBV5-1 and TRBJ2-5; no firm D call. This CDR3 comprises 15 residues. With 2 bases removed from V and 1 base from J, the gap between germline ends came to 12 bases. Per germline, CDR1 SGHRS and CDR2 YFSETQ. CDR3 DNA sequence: TGCGCCAGCAGCTTTGGGCAGACGAGCCAAGAGACCCAGTACTTC. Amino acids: CASSFGQTSQETQYF. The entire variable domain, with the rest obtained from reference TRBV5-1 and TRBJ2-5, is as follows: KAGVTQTPRYLIKTRGQQVTLSCSPISGHRSVSWYQQTPGQGLQFLFEYFSETQRNKGNFPGRFSGRQFSNSRSEMNVSTLELGDSALYLCASSFGQTSQETQYFGPGTRLLVL.

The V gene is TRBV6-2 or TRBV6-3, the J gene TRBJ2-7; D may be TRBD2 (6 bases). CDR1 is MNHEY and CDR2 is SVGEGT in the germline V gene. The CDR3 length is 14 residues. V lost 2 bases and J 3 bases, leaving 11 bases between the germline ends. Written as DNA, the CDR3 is TGTGCCAGCAGTTACGGGCGGGACCTCTACGAGCAGTACTTC. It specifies CASSYGRDLYEQYF.

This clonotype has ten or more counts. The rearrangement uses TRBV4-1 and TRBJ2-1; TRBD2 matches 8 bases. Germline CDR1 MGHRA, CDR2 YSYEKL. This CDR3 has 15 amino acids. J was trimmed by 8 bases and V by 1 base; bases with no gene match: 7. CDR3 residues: CASSQGQREIDEQFF. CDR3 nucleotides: TGCGCCAGCAGCCAAGGGCAGCGGGAGATAGATGAGCAGTTCTTC.

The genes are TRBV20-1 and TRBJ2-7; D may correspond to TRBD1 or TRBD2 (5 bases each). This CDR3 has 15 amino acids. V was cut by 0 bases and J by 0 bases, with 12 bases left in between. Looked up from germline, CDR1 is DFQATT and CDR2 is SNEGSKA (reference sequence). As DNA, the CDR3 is TGCAGTGCTAGAGATCTGGGGGTAGCCTCCTACGAGCAGTACTTC. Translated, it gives CSARDLGVASYEQYF.

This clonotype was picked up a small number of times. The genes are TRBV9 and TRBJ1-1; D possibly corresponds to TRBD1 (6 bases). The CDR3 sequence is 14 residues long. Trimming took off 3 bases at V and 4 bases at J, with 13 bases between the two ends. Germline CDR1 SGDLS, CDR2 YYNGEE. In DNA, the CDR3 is TGTGCCAGCAGCGCAAGGACAGTGGGCACTGAAGCTTTCTTT. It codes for CASSARTVGTEAFF.

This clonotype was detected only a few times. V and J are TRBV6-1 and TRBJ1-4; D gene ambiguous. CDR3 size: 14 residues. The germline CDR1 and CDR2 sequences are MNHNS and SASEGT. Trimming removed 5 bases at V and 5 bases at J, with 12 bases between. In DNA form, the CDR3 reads TGTGCCAGCAGTTCCGGTTTTGGGAATGAAAAACTGTTTTTT. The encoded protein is CASSSGFGNEKLFF.

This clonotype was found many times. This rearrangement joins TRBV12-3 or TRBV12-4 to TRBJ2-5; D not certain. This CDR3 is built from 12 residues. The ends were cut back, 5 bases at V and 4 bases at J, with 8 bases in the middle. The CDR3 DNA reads TGTGCCAGCAGTGGACGGTTAGAGACCCAGTACTTC. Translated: CASSGRLETQYF.

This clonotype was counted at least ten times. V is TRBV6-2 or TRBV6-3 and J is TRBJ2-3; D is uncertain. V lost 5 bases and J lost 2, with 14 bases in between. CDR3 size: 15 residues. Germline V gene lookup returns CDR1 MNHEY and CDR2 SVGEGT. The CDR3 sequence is CASSPPGADTDTQYF. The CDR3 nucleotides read TGTGCCAGCAGTCCCCCCGGCGCGGACACAGATACGCAGTATTTT.

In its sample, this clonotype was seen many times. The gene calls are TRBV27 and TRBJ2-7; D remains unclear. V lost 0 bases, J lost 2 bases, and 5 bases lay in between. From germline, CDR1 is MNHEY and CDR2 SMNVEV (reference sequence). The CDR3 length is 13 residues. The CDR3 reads CASSLSRAYEQYF. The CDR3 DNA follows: TGTGCCAGCAGTTTATCCCGGGCCTACGAGCAGTACTTC.

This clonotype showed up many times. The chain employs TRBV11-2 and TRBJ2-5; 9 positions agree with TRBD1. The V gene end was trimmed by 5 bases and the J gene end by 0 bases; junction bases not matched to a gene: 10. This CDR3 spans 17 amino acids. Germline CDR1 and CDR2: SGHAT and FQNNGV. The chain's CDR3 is CASSRQPTGGHQETQYF. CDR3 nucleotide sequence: TGTGCCAGCAGCCGCCAGCCGACAGGGGGTCACCAAGAGACCCAGTACTTC. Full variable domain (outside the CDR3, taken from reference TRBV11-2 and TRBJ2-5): EAGVAQSPRYKIIEKRQSVAFWCNPISGHATLYWYQQILGQGPKLLIQFQNNGVVDDSQLPKDRFSAERLKGVDSTLKIQPAKLEDSAVYLCASSRQPTGGHQETQYFGPGTRLLVL.